This T cell receptor (beta chain) was captured in a study of CD8 T cells in ankylosing spondylitis. Trimming shortened V by 2 bases and J by 9 bases, and 8 bases separated the two germline ends. The germline V gene encodes CDR1 ENHRY and CDR2 SYGVKD. This CDR3 contains 13 residues. The TCR beta libraries were generated through quantitative 5'-RACE incorporating molecular barcodes. MiXCR was run by TCRdb on the 5' RACE reads, yielding one entry per CDR3 protein. Here the sample spans a few hundred thousand distinct CDR3 sequences, 9.5% to 12% being singletons. Sequencing was done on a sample of blood, either unsorted or a sorted T cell fraction (not recorded which). This TCR came from a male donor with ankylosing spondylitis or in good health (not recorded which). J is TRBJ1-6 and V is TRBV10-3; D is possibly TRBD1 (5 bases). In DNA form, the CDR3 reads TGTGCCATCAGTGAGGGACAACCTTCACCCCTCCACTTT. Translating it yields CAISEGQPSPLHF.